These 9 T cell receptor beta chains originate from one sample sequenced in a study of beta chain features in type 1 diabetes. Since all of the isolated RNA was reverse transcribed, expressed TCRB transcripts were what got sequenced. Sequencing was performed with immunoSEQ multiplex PCR; in TCRdb, only in-frame clones are kept and a portion is missing. The sample shows just over 600,000 clones, roughly 15% of them seen only once. Material for sequencing was naive CD4+ T cells from blood. The receptor source for this set is a man between 18 and 35 years old in good health.

This clone occurred many times. V and J are TRBV15 and TRBJ2-6; D is ambiguous. CDR3 size: 13 residues. Germline V gene sequence: CDR1 LNHNV, CDR2 YYDKDF (reference sequence). V was trimmed by 3 bases and J by 0 bases, leaving 0 bases between them. The CDR3 DNA is TGTGCCACCAGCAGCTCTGGGGCCAACGTCCTGACTTTC. Translating it yields CATSSSGANVLTF.

This clone has just a few counts. V is TRBV2 and J is TRBJ2-2; a weak D match, TRBD2 (6 bases). Germline V gene data show CDR1 as SNHLY and CDR2 as FYNNEI. The CDR3 contains 15 residues. V was pared by 7 bases and J by 5 bases, with 17 bases between. The CDR3 DNA reads TGTGCCAGCATCCCCCGAGAGGGAGGAACCGGGGAGCTGTTTTTT. This gives the protein CASIPREGGTGELFF. Combining the CDR3 with reference TRBV2 and TRBJ2-2 gives the whole variable domain EPEVTQTPSHQVTQMGQEVILRCVPISNHLYFYWYRQILGQKVEFLVSFYNNEISEKSEIFDDQFSVERPDGSNFTLKIRSTKLEDSAMYFCASIPREGGTGELFFGEGSRLTVL.

The rearrangement uses TRBV6-1 and TRBJ1-2; 8 nucleotides align to TRBD1. V trimming: 6 bases; J trimming: 4 bases; junction bases outside the gene matches: 4. CDR1 and CDR2 from the germline V gene are MNHNS and SASEGT. The CDR3 contains 13 residues. The CDR3 is CASRAGQGYGYTF. CDR3 sequence (DNA): TGTGCCAGCAGGGCCGGACAGGGCTATGGCTACACCTTC.

This chain connects TRBV7-3 to TRBJ2-1; 11 nucleotides agree with TRBD2. The CDR3 totals 14 residues. The trim removed 0 bases at V and 9 bases at J, leaving 1 base unmatched. Germline CDR1 is SGHTA and CDR2 is FQGTGA. CDR3 protein: CASSLTTSGTEQFF. CDR3 nucleotide sequence: TGTGCCAGCAGCTTAACGACTAGCGGGACTGAGCAGTTCTTC. Complete variable domain (other parts from reference TRBV7-3 and TRBJ2-1): GAGVSQTPSNKVTEKGKYVELRCDPISGHTALYWYRQSLGQGPEFLIYFQGTGAADDSGLPNDRFFAVRPEGSVSTLKIQRTERGDSAVYLCASSLTTSGTEQFFGPGTRLTVL.

This clone was detected only a few times. This chain uses TRBV7-2 with TRBJ2-3; 7 bases match TRBD2. The germline V gene has CDR1 SGHTA and CDR2 FQGNSA. J was trimmed by 0 bases and V by 5 bases; bases with no gene match: 11. This CDR3 contains 17 residues. The DNA for the CDR3 is TGTGCCAGCAGCCGAGGGGAGGGGCGGTTAAGCACAGATACGCAGTATTTT. Protein: CASSRGEGRLSTDTQYF.

This clone appeared a few times. The CDR3 DNA is TGTGCCAGCATCCCTGTAGGGGCGGGGGAGTACAATGAGCAGTTCTTC. Its translation is CASIPVGAGEYNEQFF. The chain recombines TRBV5-4 with TRBJ2-1; 7 bases map to TRBD2. J was trimmed by 4 bases and V by 6 bases; bases with no gene match: 13. The CDR3 is 16 amino acids. Germline V gene lookup returns CDR1 SGHNT and CDR2 YYREEE (reference sequence). The full variable domain, completed using reference TRBV5-4 and TRBJ2-1, is ETGVTQSPTHLIKTRGQQVTLRCSSQSGHNTVSWYQQALGQGPQFIFQYYREEENGRGNFPPRFSGLQFPNYSSELNVNALELDDSALYLCASIPVGAGEYNEQFFGPGTRLTVL.

This clone was recorded a few times. The V gene is TRBV5-1, the J gene TRBJ2-5, with D tentatively TRBD1 or TRBD2 (5 bases each). V was cut by 4 bases and J by 4 bases, with 14 bases left in between. The CDR3 length is 14 residues. Germline V gene sequence: CDR1 SGHRS, CDR2 YFSETQ. This CDR3 reads CASSPQGTVETQYF. CDR3 DNA sequence: TGCGCCAGCAGCCCACAAGGGACCGTAGAGACCCAGTACTTC.

The J gene is TRBJ1-2, the V gene TRBV5-4; 7 bases are a match to TRBD1. There are 16 residues in the CDR3. V dropped 4 bases and J dropped 5; count of bases not matched to a gene: 14. Germline CDR1 is SGHNT and CDR2 is YYREEE (reference sequence). CDR3 sequence reads: CASSPHGVGGPYGYTF. CDR3 in DNA: TGTGCCAGCAGCCCTCACGGGGTAGGGGGCCCATATGGCTACACCTTC.

A remark on this clone: The sample has other DNA sequences that encode this CDR3 too. The chain combines TRBV7-2 with TRBJ2-7, with a weak D call TRBD1 (6 bases). The CDR3 totals 13 residues. V was shortened by 5 bases and J by 1 base, with 9 bases between the two germline ends. Germline CDR1 reads SGHTA; CDR2 reads FQGNSA. The CDR3 spells CASSPGQSYEQYF. The CDR3 DNA is TGTGCCAGCAGCCCCGGACAGTCCTACGAGCAGTACTTC.